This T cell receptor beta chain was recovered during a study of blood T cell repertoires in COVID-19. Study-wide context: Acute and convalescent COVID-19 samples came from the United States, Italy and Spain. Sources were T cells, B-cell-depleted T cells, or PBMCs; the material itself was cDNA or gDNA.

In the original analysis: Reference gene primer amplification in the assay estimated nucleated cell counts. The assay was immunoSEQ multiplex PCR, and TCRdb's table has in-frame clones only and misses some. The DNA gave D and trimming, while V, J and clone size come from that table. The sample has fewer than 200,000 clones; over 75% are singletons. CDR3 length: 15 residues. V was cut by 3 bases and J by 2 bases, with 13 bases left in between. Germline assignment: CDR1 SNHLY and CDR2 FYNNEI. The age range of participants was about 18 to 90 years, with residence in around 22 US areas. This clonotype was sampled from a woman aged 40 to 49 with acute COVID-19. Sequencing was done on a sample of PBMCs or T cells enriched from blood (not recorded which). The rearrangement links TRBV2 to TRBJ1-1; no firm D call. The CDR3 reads CASSDLEGGNTEAFF. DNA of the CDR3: TGTGCCAGCAGTGACCTAGAGGGCGGAAACACTGAAGCTTTCTTT.